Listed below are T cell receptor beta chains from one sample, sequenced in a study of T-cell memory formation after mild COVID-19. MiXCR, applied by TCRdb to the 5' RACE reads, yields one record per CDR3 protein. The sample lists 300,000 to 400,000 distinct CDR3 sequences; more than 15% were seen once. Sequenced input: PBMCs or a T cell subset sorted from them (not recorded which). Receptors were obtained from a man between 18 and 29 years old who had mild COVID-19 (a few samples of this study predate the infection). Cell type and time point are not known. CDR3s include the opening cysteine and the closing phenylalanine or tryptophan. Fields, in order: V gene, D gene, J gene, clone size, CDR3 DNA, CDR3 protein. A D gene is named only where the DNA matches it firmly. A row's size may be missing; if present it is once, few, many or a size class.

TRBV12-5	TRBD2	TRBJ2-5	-	TGTGCTAGTGGTTTGACTCCCCGGGGGGGCTACCGAGAGACCCAGTACTTC	CASGLTPRGGYRETQYF
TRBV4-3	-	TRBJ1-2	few	TGCGCCAGCAGCCAACTTGACAGGCACTATGGCTACACCTTC	CASSQLDRHYGYTF
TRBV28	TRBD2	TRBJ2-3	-	TGTGCCAGTCTAGCGGGTTCCACAGATACGCAGTATTTT	CASLAGSTDTQYF
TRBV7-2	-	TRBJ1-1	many	TGTGCCAGCACCCCCCAACAGAACACTGAAGCTTTCTTT	CASTPQQNTEAFF
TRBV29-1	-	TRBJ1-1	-	TGCAGCGTTGAAAAGGTAATGAACACTGAAGCTTTCTTT	CSVEKVMNTEAFF
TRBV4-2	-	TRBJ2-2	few	TGTGCCAGCAGCCAAACCCGGGACACCGGGGAGCTGTTTTTT	CASSQTRDTGELFF
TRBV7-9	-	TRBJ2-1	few	TGTGCCAGCAGCTCCTGGGTTCTCGATGAGCAGTTCTTC	CASSSWVLDEQFF
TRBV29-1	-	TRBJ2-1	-	TGCAGCGTTGAGTCGGGGAGTGAGCAGTTCTTC	CSVESGSEQFF
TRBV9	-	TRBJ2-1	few	TGTGCCAGCAGCGTAGAAGGGGCGGGCGATGAGCAGTTCTTC	CASSVEGAGDEQFF
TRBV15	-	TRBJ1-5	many	TGTGCCACCAGCAGAGGGGGACGGCCCCAGCATTTT	CATSRGGRPQHF
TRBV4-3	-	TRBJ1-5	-	TGCGCCAGCAGCCAAGCCGAAAATCAGCCCCAGCATTTT	CASSQAENQPQHF
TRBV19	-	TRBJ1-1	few	TGTGCCAGTAGGACGCAGAGGAACACTGAAGCTTTCTTT	CASRTQRNTEAFF
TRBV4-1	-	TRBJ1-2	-	TGCGCCAGCAGCGAGCTCAGGGGTGGCAACTATGGCTACACCTTC	CASSELRGGNYGYTF
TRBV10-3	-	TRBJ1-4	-	TGTGCCATCAGTGATCAGGGGCCGCGAAATGAAAAACTGTTTTTT	CAISDQGPRNEKLFF
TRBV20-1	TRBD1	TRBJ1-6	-	TGCAGTGCTAGAGCCTGGGACAGGCTGCTAAGCTCCTATAATTCACCCCTCCACTTT	CSARAWDRLLSSYNSPLHF
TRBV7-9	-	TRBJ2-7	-	TGTGCCAGCAGCCCCCATGGGGTGGACGGCTACGAGCAGTACTTC	CASSPHGVDGYEQYF
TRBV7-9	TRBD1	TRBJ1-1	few	TGTGCCAGCAGCGTGGGACAGTTAAACACTGAAGCTTTCTTT	CASSVGQLNTEAFF
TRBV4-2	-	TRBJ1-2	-	TGTGCCAGCAGCCAAGGGCAGGCCTACCGCTATGGCTACACCTTC	CASSQGQAYRYGYTF
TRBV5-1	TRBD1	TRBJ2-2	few	TGCGCCAGCAGCTTTGACAGGGGCACCGGGGAGCTGTTTTTT	CASSFDRGTGELFF
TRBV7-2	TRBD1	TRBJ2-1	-	TGTGCCAGCAGCTTTCCCGGGACAGAACAATACAATGAGCAGTTCTTC	CASSFPGTEQYNEQFF
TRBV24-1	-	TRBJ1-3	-	TGTGCCACCCCGAATAAAGGGGGGTCTGGAAACACCATATATTTT	CATPNKGGSGNTIYF
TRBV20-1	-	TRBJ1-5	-	TGCAGTGCTAGCGCGTGGGCACTCAATCAGCCCCAGCATTTT	CSASAWALNQPQHF
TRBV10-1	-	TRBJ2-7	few	TGCGCCAGCACGGATGGGGGGCCCTACGAGCAGTACTTC	CASTDGGPYEQYF
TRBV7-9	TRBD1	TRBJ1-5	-	TGTGCCAGCAGCTTAGGAGACAGGGTGGTTGGACAGCCCCAGCATTTT	CASSLGDRVVGQPQHF
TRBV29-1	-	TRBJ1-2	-	TGCAGCGCCACGTTACTGGGGAAGGAGGATGGCTACACCTTC	CSATLLGKEDGYTF
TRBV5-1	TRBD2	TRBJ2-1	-	TGCGCCAGCAGCTGGACTAGCTACAATGAGCAGTTCTTC	CASSWTSYNEQFF
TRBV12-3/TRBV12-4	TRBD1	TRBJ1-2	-	TGTGCCAGCAGTTCCTGGACAGGGGGCTTTGATGGCTACACCTTC	CASSSWTGGFDGYTF
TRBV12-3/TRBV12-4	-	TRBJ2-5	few	TGTGCCAGCAGTCAGGAGGGGTTGAGGGCCGAGACCCAGTACTTC	CASSQEGLRAETQYF
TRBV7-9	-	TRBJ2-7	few	TGTGCCAGCAGCCCCCTCCGCGAGCAGTACTTC	CASSPLREQYF